The sequence of this TCR beta chain was determined in a study of regulatory T cells in long-lasting Graves disease. Study-wide background: Patients with new Graves' disease had used antithyroid drugs below 3 months.

This clonotype was observed a few times. TCR beta libraries were built with iRepertoire HTBI primers and Arm-PCR of CDR3 regions. MiXCR was run by TCRdb on the multiplex PCR reads, yielding one entry per CDR3 protein. The sample holds about 560,000 distinct CDR3 sequences, about 16% seen once. Time point noted: newly diagnosed GD, antithyroid drugs for less than 3 months. Construction of the TCR library relied on RNA isolated from PBMCs. A further study also used this sample, focusing on T cells in Graves' hyperthyroidism and ophthalmopathy. As reported in that work: Those patients with uncontrolled infection, other autoimmune disease, pregnancy or lactation were excluded. Classification by a 13 V-J model distinguished ophthalmopathy from stable hyperthyroidism.

The starting material was peripheral blood mononuclear cells (PBMCs), obtained at new diagnosis, from a patient treated with antithyroid drugs. The TCR was taken from a man aged 18 to 29 with Graves disease.

CDR3 coding DNA: TGCGCCAGCAGCCACGGGAGGGCCACGGAGACCCAGTACTTC. Its translation is CASSHGRATETQYF. The genes are TRBV10-2 and TRBJ2-5; 8 bases line up with TRBD2. With V trimmed by 6 bases and J by 5 bases, 8 bases remained unmatched. Germline V gene lookup returns CDR1 WSHSY and CDR2 SAAADI. CDR3 length equals 14 residues.